The subject of this entry is one T cell receptor (beta chain). Germline-derived CDR1 and CDR2 are SGHRS and YFSETQ. V dropped 5 bases and J dropped 3 bases, with 14 bases sitting between them. This CDR3 is built from 14 residues. Primers for the PCR totalled 60 Vbeta and 13 Jbeta. The repertoire was sequenced with immunoSEQ multiplex PCR; TCRdb's copy has only in-frame clones and lacks some. The profile shows 150,000 to 200,000 clones, about 75% of them singletons. This specimen belongs to a study of cytomegalovirus exposure and HLA in healthy donors. Sequencing was performed on PBMCs. The sequence was obtained from a man aged 50 or older in good health and CMV-seropositive. V is TRBV5-1 and J is TRBJ1-1; a possible D gene is TRBD1 (5 bases). The CDR3 coding sequence is TGCGCCAGCAGGATGGGGGGAATGGACACTGAAGCTTTCTTT. This sequence encodes CASRMGGMDTEAFF.